This T cell receptor beta chain was obtained from a study of cytomegalovirus exposure and HLA in healthy donors. PCR primers comprised 60 Vbeta and 13 Jbeta primers. Here immunoSEQ multiplex PCR was the method, and the copy in TCRdb shows in-frame clones only, minus some. The sample shows roughly 110,000 clones, over 75% of them seen only once. The CDR3 is 15 amino acids. The J segment lost 3 bases and the V segment lost 7 bases, leaving 9 bases of the junction unmatched. Looked up from germline, CDR1 is SNHLY and CDR2 is FYNNEI. Sequencing was done on a sample of PBMCs. The source is a man between 25 and 39 years old in good health and CMV-seronegative. V is TRBV2 and J is TRBJ1-5; 7 bases fit TRBD1. As DNA, the CDR3 is TGTGCCAGCAATAGACAGGGAGTCTTCAATCAGCCCCAGCATTTT. It yields the protein CASNRQGVFNQPQHF.